A single sample is the source of the 7 T cell receptor beta chains below, sequenced in a study of CD8 T cells in ankylosing spondylitis. In TCRdb, the 5' RACE reads were re-called with MiXCR into one record per CDR3 protein. The sample lists 250,000 to 300,000 distinct CDR3 sequences, 20% occurring once. Sequencing used blood, either unsorted or a sorted T cell fraction (not recorded which). The receptors shown here come from a male donor with ankylosing spondylitis or in good health (not recorded which).

V and J are TRBV4-1 and TRBJ2-1; 10 bases match TRBD2. The CDR3 runs 20 residues. V shed 0 bases, J shed 3 bases, and the junction held 14 bases outside the gene matches. The germline CDR1 and CDR2 sequences are MGHRA and YSYEKL. The CDR3 sequence is CASSQDWSSGSYSYYNEQFF. The CDR3 bases are TGCGCCAGCAGCCAAGATTGGTCTAGCGGGAGCTACTCGTACTACAATGAGCAGTTCTTC.

The chain links TRBV6-1 to TRBJ2-5, with D possibly being TRBD1 or TRBD2 (5 bases each). V was cut by 1 base and J by 5 bases, with 11 bases left in between. Germline values: CDR1 MNHNS, CDR2 SASEGT. This CDR3 has 14 amino acids. CDR3 nucleotide sequence: TGTGCCAGCAGTGAAGTGGGCTGGGGGGAGACCCAGTACTTC. Translation gives CASSEVGWGETQYF.

This clonotype occurred many times. The CDR3 loop is CSASGQTYNEQFF. The CDR3 DNA is TGCAGTGCTTCGGGACAGACCTACAATGAGCAGTTCTTC. The chain recombines TRBV20-1 with TRBJ2-1; 7 positions agree with TRBD1. Germline trimming cut 5 bases from V and 2 bases from J; bases unmatched to any gene: 3. Germline CDR1 DFQATT, CDR2 SNEGSKA (reference sequence). The length of the CDR3 is 13 residues.

This clonotype was recorded many times. The V gene is TRBV2, the J gene TRBJ2-5; 10 bases line up with TRBD2. V gave up 4 bases and J gave up 5 bases; unmatched junction bases: 7. The CDR3 loop spans 15 amino acids. Germline V CDR1 and CDR2: SNHLY, FYNNEI. CDR3 nucleotide sequence: TGTGCCAGCAGTGGGGAGCGGGGGGGCCTGGAGACCCAGTACTTC. The encoded protein is CASSGERGGLETQYF.

This clonotype was seen ten or more times. The V call is TRBV7-3, the J call TRBJ2-3; D unresolved. The V gene lost 2 bases and the J gene lost 4 bases, with 10 bases spanning the gap. The CDR3 loop spans 14 amino acids. CDR1 is SGHTA, CDR2 FQGTGA, per germline. In DNA form, the CDR3 reads TGTGCCAGCAGCTTATCCGCAGGCCCAGATACGCAGTATTTT. Protein: CASSLSAGPDTQYF.

V usage is TRBV28 and J usage is TRBJ2-6; 10 bases are a match to TRBD1. V shed 5 bases and J 2 bases; nucleotides not matched to a gene: 6. This CDR3 is 17 amino acids long. Germline V CDR1 and CDR2: MDHEN, SYDVKM. In DNA, the CDR3 is TGTGCCAGCAGTAGGGACAGGGGATCAACTGGGGCCAACGTCCTGACTTTC. It codes for CASSRDRGSTGANVLTF.

The chain has TRBV29-1 and TRBJ2-1, with D possibly matching TRBD1 (5 bases). Germline CDR1 and CDR2: SQVTM and ANQGSEA. This CDR3 spans 14 amino acids. The V end was cut by 0 bases, the J end by 2 bases, with 8 bases between. The CDR3 nucleotides read TGCAGCGTTGAAGACAGGGCCCCCTACAATGAGCAGTTCTTC. The encoded protein is CSVEDRAPYNEQFF.